This TCR beta chain was captured by sequencing in a study of blood T cell repertoires in COVID-19. Germline loops: CDR1 MNHEY, CDR2 SMNVEV (reference sequence). V lost 5 bases, J lost 2 bases, and 16 bases lay in between. CDR3 length: 16 amino acids. This clone has only one observation. Repertoires were generated with immunoSEQ multiplex PCR, while TCRdb's copy carries only in-frame clones and drops some. The sample shows about 300,000 clones, around 86% of them seen only once. The TCR comes from a man younger than 40 who had recovered from COVID-19. Sequenced sample: PBMCs or T cells enriched from blood (not recorded which). The rearrangement links TRBV27 to TRBJ1-5, with a tentative D call TRBD1 (5 bases). The CDR3 DNA sequence: TGTGCCAGCAGTAGGGGCGTCGAATCCCGCAATCAGCCCCAGCATTTT. Residues: CASSRGVESRNQPQHF.